These T cell receptor beta chains were read from a single sample in a study of blood T cell repertoires in COVID-19. The repertoire was sequenced with immunoSEQ multiplex PCR; TCRdb's copy has only in-frame clones and lacks some. The sample contains some 210,000 clones, about four fifths of which appear only once. The sequenced material came from peripheral blood. These TCRs come from a woman in her seventies with active or convalescent COVID-19. Both conserved end residues are part of each CDR3. The order of the fields is CDR3 protein, CDR3 DNA, clone size, J gene, V gene, D gene. D genes are given only for firm matches. Clone size is shown for a subset of rows, as once, few, many or a class of expanded clone.

CDR3aa: CASSTEGVGGYTF
CDR3nt: TGCGCCAGCAGCACCGAGGGGGTTGGGGGCTACACCTTC
abundance: -
j_gene: TRBJ1-2
v_gene: TRBV5-1
d_gene: -

CDR3aa: CASSTRGDTQYF
CDR3nt: TGTGCCAGTAGTACGAGGGGGGATACGCAGTATTTT
abundance: -
j_gene: TRBJ2-3
v_gene: TRBV19
d_gene: -

CDR3aa: CASSSGLAGGLNEQYF
CDR3nt: TGTGCCAGCAGTTCCGGACTAGCGGGCGGATTAAACGAGCAGTACTTC
abundance: -
j_gene: TRBJ2-7
v_gene: TRBV27
d_gene: TRBD2

CDR3aa: CASSIDLGLYPTNTEAFF
CDR3nt: TGTGCCAGTAGTATAGATCTGGGACTATACCCAACAAACACTGAAGCTTTCTTT
abundance: -
j_gene: TRBJ1-1
v_gene: TRBV19
d_gene: -

CDR3aa: CASSGKASTNTGELFF
CDR3nt: TGTGCCAGCAGCGGAAAGGCTAGCACGAACACCGGGGAGCTGTTTTTT
abundance: few
j_gene: TRBJ2-2
v_gene: TRBV9
d_gene: -

CDR3aa: CASSLNGRGLGEQFF
CDR3nt: TGTGCCAGCAGCTTAAACGGGAGAGGGTTAGGTGAGCAGTTCTTC
abundance: once
j_gene: TRBJ2-1
v_gene: TRBV7-3
d_gene: -

CDR3aa: CASSVDPGTNRARQYF
CDR3nt: TGTGCCAGCAGCGTAGACCCCGGGACTAACCGGGCGCGGCAGTACTTC
abundance: -
j_gene: TRBJ2-5
v_gene: TRBV9
d_gene: TRBD2

CDR3aa: CASSLRLAGTLTGELFF
CDR3nt: TGTGCCAGCAGTTTAAGGCTAGCGGGCACCCTCACCGGGGAGCTGTTTTTT
abundance: -
j_gene: TRBJ2-2
v_gene: TRBV27
d_gene: TRBD2

CDR3aa: CASTKGTAYGYTF
CDR3nt: TGTGCCAGCACCAAAGGGACAGCCTATGGCTACACCTTC
abundance: -
j_gene: TRBJ1-2
v_gene: TRBV28
d_gene: TRBD1

CDR3aa: CAWKGQTYEQYF
CDR3nt: TGTGCCTGGAAGGGACAGACCTACGAGCAGTACTTC
abundance: once
j_gene: TRBJ2-7
v_gene: TRBV30
d_gene: TRBD1

CDR3aa: CASSPALGRSNQPQHF
CDR3nt: TGTGCCAGCTCGCCCGCCCTGGGGCGGAGTAATCAGCCCCAGCATTTT
abundance: -
j_gene: TRBJ1-5
v_gene: TRBV18
d_gene: -

CDR3aa: CASSPPNRGRDKNIQYF
CDR3nt: TGTGCCAGCTCACCGCCGAACAGGGGGCGGGACAAAAACATTCAGTACTTC
abundance: -
j_gene: TRBJ2-4
v_gene: TRBV18
d_gene: TRBD1

CDR3aa: CASSIEKRNTEAFF
CDR3nt: TGTGCCAGTAGTATAGAGAAGAGGAACACTGAAGCTTTCTTT
abundance: -
j_gene: TRBJ1-1
v_gene: TRBV19
d_gene: -

CDR3aa: CASSYRNSPLHF
CDR3nt: TGTGCCAGCAGTTACAGGAATTCACCCCTCCACTTT
abundance: few
j_gene: TRBJ1-6
v_gene: TRBV27
d_gene: -

CDR3aa: CASSWDGRASDTQYF
CDR3nt: TGTGCCAGCAGTTGGGACGGGAGGGCCTCAGATACGCAGTATTTT
abundance: -
j_gene: TRBJ2-3
v_gene: TRBV6-5
d_gene: TRBD2

CDR3aa: CASSLMPSGNNEQFF
CDR3nt: TGCGCCAGCAGCTTGATGCCTAGCGGGAACAATGAGCAGTTCTTC
abundance: few
j_gene: TRBJ2-1
v_gene: TRBV5-1
d_gene: TRBD2

CDR3aa: CASSQVSNEQFF
CDR3nt: TGTGCCAGCAGCCAAGTCTCCAATGAGCAGTTCTTC
abundance: -
j_gene: TRBJ2-1
v_gene: TRBV3-1/TRBV3-2
d_gene: -

CDR3aa: CASSRLFLTQGANTEAFF
CDR3nt: TGTGCCAGCAGCAGACTATTCTTAACACAGGGGGCTAACACTGAAGCTTTCTTT
abundance: -
j_gene: TRBJ1-1
v_gene: TRBV27
d_gene: TRBD1

CDR3aa: CASSRVGTSGAEETQYF
CDR3nt: TGCGCCAGCAGCCGTGTCGGGACTAGCGGAGCGGAAGAGACCCAGTACTTC
abundance: -
j_gene: TRBJ2-5
v_gene: TRBV5-1
d_gene: TRBD2

CDR3aa: CASSQAGAAFGTQYF
CDR3nt: TGCGCCAGCAGCCAAGCGGGTGCCGCTTTTGGAACCCAGTACTTC
abundance: -
j_gene: TRBJ2-5
v_gene: TRBV4-1
d_gene: -

CDR3aa: CATQGAGNSPLHF
CDR3nt: TGTGCCACCCAGGGGGCAGGAAATTCACCCCTCCACTTT
abundance: -
j_gene: TRBJ1-6
v_gene: TRBV2
d_gene: TRBD1

CDR3aa: CASRRARAMNTEAFF
CDR3nt: TGTGCCAGCAGGCGCGCCAGGGCCATGAACACTGAAGCTTTCTTT
abundance: many
j_gene: TRBJ1-1
v_gene: TRBV6-5
d_gene: -